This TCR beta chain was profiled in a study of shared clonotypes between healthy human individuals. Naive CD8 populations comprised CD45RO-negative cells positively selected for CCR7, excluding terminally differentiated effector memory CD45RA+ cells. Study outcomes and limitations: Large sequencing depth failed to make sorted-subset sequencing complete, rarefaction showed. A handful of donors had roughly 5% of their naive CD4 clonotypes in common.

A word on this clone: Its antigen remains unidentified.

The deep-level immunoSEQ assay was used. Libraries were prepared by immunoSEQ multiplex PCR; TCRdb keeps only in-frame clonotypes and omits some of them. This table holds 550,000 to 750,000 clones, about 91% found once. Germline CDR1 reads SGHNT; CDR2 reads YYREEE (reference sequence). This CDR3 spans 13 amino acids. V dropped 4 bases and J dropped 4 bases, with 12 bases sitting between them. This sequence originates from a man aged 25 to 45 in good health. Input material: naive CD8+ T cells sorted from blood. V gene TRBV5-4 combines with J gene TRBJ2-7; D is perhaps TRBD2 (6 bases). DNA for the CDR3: TGTGCCAGCAGCCTTGGAGGGGATTACGAGCAGTACTTC. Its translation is CASSLGGDYEQYF.